This TCR beta chain is drawn from a study of blood T cell repertoires in COVID-19. In the study overall: Among Cohort 3 donors, those recovered had two negative PCRs, clearance, or symptom resolution. Acute-phase and convalescent COVID-19 samples originated in the United States, Italy and Spain.

Sequenced by immunoSEQ multiplex PCR; TCRdb stores in-frame clones only, minus some. The sample lists about 200,000 clones; about 88% were seen once. This clone was recorded many times. This CDR3 has 15 residues. V lost 1 base to trimming and J lost 3 bases, with 9 bases between them. CDR1 MGHDK and CDR2 SYGVNS come from the germline V gene. In terms of age and location, participants ranged from roughly 18 to 95 years and lived in about two dozen US areas. Clinical histories supplied by participants themselves formed the basis of cohort assignment. The sequenced sample consisted of PBMCs or T cells enriched from blood (not recorded which). This clonotype originated in a woman in her thirties or forties in a cohort exposed to, infected with or recovered from COVID-19 (not recorded which). The V gene is TRBV25-1, the J gene TRBJ2-2; D is ambiguous. CDR3 protein: CASSESNADTGELFF. CDR3 DNA: TGTGCCAGCAGTGAATCGAATGCGGACACCGGGGAGCTGTTTTTT.